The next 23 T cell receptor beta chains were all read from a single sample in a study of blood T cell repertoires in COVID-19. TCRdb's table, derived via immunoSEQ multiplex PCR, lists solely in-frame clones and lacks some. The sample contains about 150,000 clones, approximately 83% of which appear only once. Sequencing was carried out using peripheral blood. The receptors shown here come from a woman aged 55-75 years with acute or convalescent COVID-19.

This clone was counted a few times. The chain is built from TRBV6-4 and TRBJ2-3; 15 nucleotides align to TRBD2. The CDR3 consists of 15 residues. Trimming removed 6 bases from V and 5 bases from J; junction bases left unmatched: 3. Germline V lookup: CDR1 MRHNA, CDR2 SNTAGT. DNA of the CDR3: TGTGCCAGCAGACGGACTAGCGGGGGGGGAGATACGCAGTATTTT. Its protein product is CASRRTSGGGDTQYF.

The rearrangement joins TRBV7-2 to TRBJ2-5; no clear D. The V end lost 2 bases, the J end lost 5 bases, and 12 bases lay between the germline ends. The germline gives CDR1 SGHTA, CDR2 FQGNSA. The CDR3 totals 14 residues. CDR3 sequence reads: CASSLQLGLETQYF. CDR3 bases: TGTGCCAGCAGCTTACAACTCGGGTTGGAGACCCAGTACTTC.

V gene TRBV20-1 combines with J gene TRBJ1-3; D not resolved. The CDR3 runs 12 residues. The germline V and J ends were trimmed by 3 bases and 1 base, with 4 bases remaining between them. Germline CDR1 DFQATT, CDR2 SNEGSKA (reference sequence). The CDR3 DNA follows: TGCAGTGCTAGTCGGTCTGGAAACACCATATATTTT. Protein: CSASRSGNTIYF.

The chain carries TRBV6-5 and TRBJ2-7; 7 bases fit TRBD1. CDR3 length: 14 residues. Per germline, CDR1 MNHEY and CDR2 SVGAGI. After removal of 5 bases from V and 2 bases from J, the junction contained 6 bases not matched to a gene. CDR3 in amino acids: CASSPTGDTYEQYF. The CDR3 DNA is TGTGCCAGCAGTCCAACAGGGGACACCTACGAGCAGTACTTC.

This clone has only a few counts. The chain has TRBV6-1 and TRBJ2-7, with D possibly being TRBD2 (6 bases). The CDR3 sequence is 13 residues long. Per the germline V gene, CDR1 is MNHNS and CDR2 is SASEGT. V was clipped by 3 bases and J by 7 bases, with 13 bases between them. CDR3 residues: CASSDPGTGEQYV. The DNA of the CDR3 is TGTGCCAGCAGTGACCCCGGGACTGGGGAGCAGTACGTC.

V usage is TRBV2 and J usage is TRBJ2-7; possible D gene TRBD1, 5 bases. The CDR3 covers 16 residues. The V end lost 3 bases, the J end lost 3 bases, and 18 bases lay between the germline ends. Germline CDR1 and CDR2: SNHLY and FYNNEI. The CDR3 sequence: CASSEGLSPSFYEQYF. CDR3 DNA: TGTGCCAGCAGTGAGGGGCTGTCCCCCTCCTTCTACGAGCAGTACTTC.

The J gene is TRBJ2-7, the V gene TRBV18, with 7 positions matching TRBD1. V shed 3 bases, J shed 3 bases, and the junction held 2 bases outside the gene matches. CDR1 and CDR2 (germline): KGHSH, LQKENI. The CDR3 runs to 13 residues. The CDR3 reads CASSPGTVYEQYV. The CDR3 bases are TGTGCCAGCTCACCCGGGACAGTCTACGAGCAGTACGTC.

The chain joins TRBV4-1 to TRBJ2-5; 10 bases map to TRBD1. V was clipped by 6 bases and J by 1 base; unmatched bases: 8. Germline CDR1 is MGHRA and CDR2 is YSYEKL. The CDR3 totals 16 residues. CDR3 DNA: TGCGCCAGCAGACACCGGGACAGGGGCCCCCAAGAGACCCAGTACTTC. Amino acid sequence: CASRHRDRGPQETQYF.

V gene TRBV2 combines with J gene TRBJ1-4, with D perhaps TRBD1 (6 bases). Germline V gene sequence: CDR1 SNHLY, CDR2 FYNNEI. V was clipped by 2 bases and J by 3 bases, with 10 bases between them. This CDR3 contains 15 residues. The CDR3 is CASSEWTVSNEKLFF. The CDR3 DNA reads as TGTGCCAGCAGTGAATGGACAGTTTCTAATGAAAAACTGTTTTTT.

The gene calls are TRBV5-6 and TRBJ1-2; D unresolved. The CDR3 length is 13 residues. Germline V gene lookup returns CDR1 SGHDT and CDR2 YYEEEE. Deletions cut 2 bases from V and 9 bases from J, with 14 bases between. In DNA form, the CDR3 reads TGTGCCAGCAGCTTTGGAACAGATTTCAGCTACACCTTC. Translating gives CASSFGTDFSYTF.

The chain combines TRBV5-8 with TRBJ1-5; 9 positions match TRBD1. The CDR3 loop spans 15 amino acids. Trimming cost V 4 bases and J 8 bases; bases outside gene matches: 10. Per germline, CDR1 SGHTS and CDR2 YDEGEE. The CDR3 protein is CASSPLGQGMEPQHF. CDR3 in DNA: TGTGCCAGCAGCCCGCTGGGACAGGGTATGGAGCCCCAGCATTTT.

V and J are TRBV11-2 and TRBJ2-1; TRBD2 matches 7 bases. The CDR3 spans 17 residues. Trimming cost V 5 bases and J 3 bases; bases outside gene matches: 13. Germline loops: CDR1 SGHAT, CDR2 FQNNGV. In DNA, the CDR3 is TGTGCCAGCAGCCCAGGAGCGCGTGGGGGGGACTACAATGAGCAGTTCTTC. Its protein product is CASSPGARGGDYNEQFF.

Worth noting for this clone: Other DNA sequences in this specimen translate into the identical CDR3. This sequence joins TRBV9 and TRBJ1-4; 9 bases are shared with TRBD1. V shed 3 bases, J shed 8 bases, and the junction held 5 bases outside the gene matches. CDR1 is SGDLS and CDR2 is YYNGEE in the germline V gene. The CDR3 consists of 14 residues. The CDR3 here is CASSARQGGEKLFF. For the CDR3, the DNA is TGTGCCAGCAGCGCTCGACAGGGGGGGGAAAAACTGTTTTTT.

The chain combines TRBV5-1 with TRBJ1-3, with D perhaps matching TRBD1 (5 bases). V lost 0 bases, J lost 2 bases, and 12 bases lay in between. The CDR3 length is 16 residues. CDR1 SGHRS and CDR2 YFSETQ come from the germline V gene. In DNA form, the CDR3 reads TGCGCCAGCAGCTTGGGCCCCTCGGGGGCTGGAAACACCATATATTTT. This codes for CASSLGPSGAGNTIYF.

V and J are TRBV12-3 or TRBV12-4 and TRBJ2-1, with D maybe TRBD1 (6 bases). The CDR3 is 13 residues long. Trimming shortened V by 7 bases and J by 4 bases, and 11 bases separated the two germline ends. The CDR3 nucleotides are TGTGCCAGCACAGGGGCAAAGTACAATGAGCAGTTCTTC. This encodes CASTGAKYNEQFF.

The CDR3 sequence: CASSRTGWGGYTF. The CDR3 DNA sequence: TGTGCCAGCAGTCGAACTGGTTGGGGCGGCTACACCTTC. The chain is built from TRBV6-5 and TRBJ1-2; a weak D match, TRBD1 (5 bases). CDR1 and CDR2 from the germline V gene are MNHEY and SVGAGI. The CDR3 is 13 residues long. Trimming left V 5 bases short and J 8 bases short, with 15 bases between.

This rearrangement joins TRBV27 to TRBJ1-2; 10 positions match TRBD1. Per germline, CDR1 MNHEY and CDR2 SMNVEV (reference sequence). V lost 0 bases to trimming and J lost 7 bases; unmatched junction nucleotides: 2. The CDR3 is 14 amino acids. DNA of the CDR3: TGTGCCAGCAGTTTATCGGGACAGGGGTTTGGCTACACCTTC. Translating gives CASSLSGQGFGYTF.

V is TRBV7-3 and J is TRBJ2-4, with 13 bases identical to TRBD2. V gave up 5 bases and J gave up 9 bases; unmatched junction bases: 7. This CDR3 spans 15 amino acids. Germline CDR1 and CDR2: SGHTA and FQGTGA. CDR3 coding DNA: TGTGCCAGCAGCACTAGCGGGGGGGCCTTCTCCATTCAGTACTTC. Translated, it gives CASSTSGGAFSIQYF.

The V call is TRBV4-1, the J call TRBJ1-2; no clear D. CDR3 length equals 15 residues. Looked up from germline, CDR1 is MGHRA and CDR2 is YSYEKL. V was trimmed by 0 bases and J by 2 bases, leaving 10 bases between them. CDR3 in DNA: TGCGCCAGCAGCCAAGAAATCCGGGGAAACTATGGCTACACCTTC. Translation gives CASSQEIRGNYGYTF.

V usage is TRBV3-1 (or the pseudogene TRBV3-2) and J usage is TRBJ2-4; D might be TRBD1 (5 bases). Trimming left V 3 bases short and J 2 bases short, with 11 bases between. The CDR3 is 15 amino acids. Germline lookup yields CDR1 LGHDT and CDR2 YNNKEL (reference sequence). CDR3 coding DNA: TGTGCCAGCAGCCATTTAGGGGCAACCAAAAACATTCAGTACTTC. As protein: CASSHLGATKNIQYF.

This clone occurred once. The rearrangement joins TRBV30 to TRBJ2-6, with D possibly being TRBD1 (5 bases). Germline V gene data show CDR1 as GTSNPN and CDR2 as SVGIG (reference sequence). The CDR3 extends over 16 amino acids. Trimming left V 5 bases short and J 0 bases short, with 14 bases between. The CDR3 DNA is TGTGCCTGGCAAGGGGCACCCACCTCTGGGGCCAACGTCCTGACTTTC. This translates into CAWQGAPTSGANVLTF.

The CDR3 sequence: CASSPLSVNTEAFF. The CDR3 nucleotides are TGTGCCAGCTCACCTTTGTCCGTGAACACTGAAGCTTTCTTT. The genes are TRBV18 and TRBJ1-1; D uncertain. Germline values: CDR1 KGHSH, CDR2 LQKENI. CDR3 length equals 14 residues. Trimming pared 3 bases from V and 0 bases from J, leaving 8 bases between.

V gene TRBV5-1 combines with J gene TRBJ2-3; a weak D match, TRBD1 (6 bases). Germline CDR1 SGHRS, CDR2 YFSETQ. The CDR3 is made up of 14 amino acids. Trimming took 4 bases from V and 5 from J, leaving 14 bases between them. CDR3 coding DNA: TGCGCCAGCAGCCCCGGACAGACGGAAGATACGCAGTATTTT. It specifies CASSPGQTEDTQYF.